A single sample gave rise to the 21 T cell receptor beta chains below, sequenced in a study of OX40 agonist ivuxolimab in advanced cancers. The table came from immunoSEQ multiplex PCR; TCRdb's copy has only in-frame clones and leaves some out. The sample lists 80,000 or so clones; 84% were seen once. The sequencing used CD4+ or CD8+ T cells sorted from blood, collected in a trial of the OX40 agonist ivuxolimab. The source is an adult with an advanced solid tumor such as melanoma, head and neck, liver or kidney cancer.

The genes are TRBV5-4 and TRBJ1-5, with a tentative D call TRBD1 (5 bases). The CDR3 length is 14 residues. Trimming cost V 3 bases and J 4 bases, with 11 bases left between them. Per germline, CDR1 SGHNT and CDR2 YYREEE (reference sequence). The CDR3 is CASSWGGGNQPQHF. The DNA for the CDR3 is TGTGCCAGCAGCTGGGGGGGAGGGAATCAGCCCCAGCATTTT.

The genes are TRBV7-2 and TRBJ1-5, with D unclear. The ends were cut back, 3 bases at V and 4 bases at J, with 10 bases in the middle. Looked up from germline, CDR1 is SGHTA and CDR2 is FQGNSA. This CDR3 spans 14 amino acids. For the CDR3, the DNA is TGTGCCAGCAGCTTCCTGGGAACGAATCAGCCCCAGCATTTT. Translation: CASSFLGTNQPQHF.

V gene TRBV25-1 combines with J gene TRBJ1-6; a weak D match, TRBD1 (5 bases). The CDR3 is made up of 15 amino acids. Germline V CDR1 and CDR2: MGHDK, SYGVNS. V was pared by 5 bases and J by 9 bases, with 17 bases between. The CDR3 reads CASSLGPTGGSPLHF. The CDR3 DNA reads as TGTGCCAGCAGTTTGGGACCGACCGGGGGTTCACCCCTCCACTTT.

This clone was recorded once. The chain employs TRBV7-2 and TRBJ1-5; D might be TRBD1 (5 bases). Germline V CDR1 and CDR2: SGHTA, FQGNSA. V lost 4 bases, J lost 0 bases, and 7 bases lay in between. CDR3 length equals 14 residues. The chain's CDR3 is CASSWGDSNQPQHF. CDR3 bases: TGTGCCAGCAGCTGGGGGGATAGCAATCAGCCCCAGCATTTT.

In this sample, this clone turned up a few times. CDR3 loop: CASSVGVRPSLDGIQGYTF. The DNA of the CDR3 is TGCGCCAGCAGCGTTGGAGTGAGACCAAGCCTCGATGGGATCCAAGGCTACACCTTC. This chain joins TRBV5-1 and TRBJ1-2; D remains unclear. From germline, CDR1 is SGHRS and CDR2 YFSETQ. This CDR3 is built from 19 residues. Trimming pared 4 bases from V and 8 bases from J, leaving 33 bases between.

The chain uses TRBV19 and TRBJ1-1, with D uncertain. V was clipped by 5 bases and J by 3 bases, with 13 bases between them. The CDR3 length is 14 residues. CDR1 and CDR2 (germline): LNHDA, SQIVND (reference sequence). The CDR3 protein is CASSGMVADTEAFF. Written as DNA, the CDR3 is TGTGCCAGTAGTGGGATGGTAGCCGACACTGAAGCTTTCTTT.

The J gene is TRBJ1-2, the V gene TRBV6-6, with D hard to call. The CDR3 is 13 residues long. Per germline, CDR1 MNHNY and CDR2 SVGAGI (reference sequence). Trimming left V 5 bases short and J 4 bases short, with 11 bases between. CDR3 coding DNA: TGTGCCAGCAGTAAGGCCGCTCCCTATGGCTACACCTTC. Translating gives CASSKAAPYGYTF.

The genes are TRBV5-1 and TRBJ2-5; TRBD2 matches 15 bases. The trim removed 3 bases at V and 5 bases at J, leaving 2 bases unmatched. Germline CDR1 is SGHRS and CDR2 is YFSETQ. This CDR3 comprises 15 residues. CDR3 in DNA: TGCGCCAGCAGCTGGACTAGCGGGGGGGCGGAGACCCAGTACTTC. This translates into CASSWTSGGAETQYF.

The chain couples TRBV10-3 to TRBJ2-7, with D maybe TRBD2 (6 bases). Germline V lookup: CDR1 ENHRY, CDR2 SYGVKD. V was clipped by 4 bases and J by 2 bases, with 18 bases between them. CDR3 length: 16 amino acids. DNA for the CDR3: TGTGCCATCAGTGGTGGGGGGAGTACGGGACCCTACGAGCAGTACTTC. This gives the protein CAISGGGSTGPYEQYF.

This clone was recorded many times. The chain employs TRBV5-5 and TRBJ1-2; possibly TRBD1 for D (6 bases). V shed 2 bases and J shed 7 bases, with 18 bases lying between them. The CDR3 consists of 15 residues. Germline V gene sequence: CDR1 SGHKS, CDR2 YYEKEE (reference sequence). The CDR3 nucleotides are TGTGCCAGCAGCTTAGCCATCGCGCAGGGGTCTGGCTACACCTTC. It yields the protein CASSLAIAQGSGYTF.

This clone was recorded only once. The V call is TRBV4-1, the J call TRBJ1-1; D is unclear. Trimming left V 3 bases short and J 1 base short, with 6 bases between. This CDR3 is 13 amino acids long. CDR1 and CDR2 from the germline V gene are MGHRA and YSYEKL. The CDR3 DNA sequence: TGCGCCAGCAGCCACAATCAGAACACTGAAGCTTTCTTT. It is translated as CASSHNQNTEAFF.

This chain joins TRBV21-1 and TRBJ1-2; TRBD1, as called in the table, went unchecked against the DNA. TRBV21-1 is flagged as a pseudogene. The CDR3 is 14 amino acids. CDR3 DNA sequence: TGTGCCAGCAGCATGCGTCAGGATAAAAATGGCTACACCTTC. Translated, it gives CASSMRQDKNGYTF.

V is TRBV7-9 and J is TRBJ2-7; TRBD1 agrees at 8 bases. The V gene's germline CDR1 is SEHNR and CDR2 FQNEAQ (reference sequence). CDR3 length: 11 residues. The V and J ends lost 5 bases and 8 bases, in that order; junction bases with no gene match: 2. CDR3 nucleotide sequence: TGTGCCAGCAGCGACAGGGGCCAGCAGTACTTC. Translation gives CASSDRGQQYF.

The V gene is TRBV6-6, the J gene TRBJ1-3; D might be TRBD1 (5 bases). V lost 6 bases and J 0 bases, leaving 9 bases between the germline ends. Germline CDR1 and CDR2: MNHNY and SVGAGI (reference sequence). This CDR3 is built from 14 residues. CDR3 amino acids: CASRSGFSGNTIYF. CDR3 in DNA: TGTGCCAGCAGGTCAGGGTTCTCTGGAAACACCATATATTTT.

Written as DNA, the CDR3 is TGTGCCAGCAGTGAACGCAGGGAATCACCCCTCCACTTT. Translated: CASSERRESPLHF. The chain joins TRBV25-1 to TRBJ1-6; possible D gene TRBD1, 5 bases. Trimming shortened V by 2 bases and J by 10 bases, and 9 bases separated the two germline ends. Looked up from germline, CDR1 is MGHDK and CDR2 is SYGVNS. The CDR3 runs 13 residues.

The chain employs TRBV28 and TRBJ1-5, with D perhaps TRBD1 (6 bases). V was cut by 6 bases and J by 1 base, with 13 bases left in between. The CDR3 extends over 15 amino acids. The germline CDR1 and CDR2 sequences are MDHEN and SYDVKM. The CDR3 loop is CASSSDRKSNQPQHF. The CDR3 DNA reads TGTGCCAGCAGCTCGGACAGAAAGAGCAATCAGCCCCAGCATTTT.

This clone was recorded once. The sample carries other DNA sequences with the same CDR3. This sequence joins TRBV4-1 and TRBJ1-5, with a possible D match to TRBD1 (5 bases). The V end was cut by 3 bases, the J end by 0 bases, with 15 bases between. This CDR3 has 17 residues. Germline assignment: CDR1 MGHRA and CDR2 YSYEKL. The CDR3 DNA reads TGCGCCAGCAGCCAGGCATCTTCGGGGGATAGCAATCAGCCCCAGCATTTT. Amino acid sequence: CASSQASSGDSNQPQHF.

This clone was recorded a few times. The chain combines TRBV2 with TRBJ1-1, with D unresolved. Germline values: CDR1 SNHLY, CDR2 FYNNEI. Trimming pared 7 bases from V and 4 bases from J, leaving 10 bases between. The CDR3 consists of 12 residues. This CDR3 reads CASKVSGTEAFF. CDR3 sequence (DNA): TGTGCCAGCAAGGTTTCGGGCACTGAAGCTTTCTTT.

This rearrangement joins TRBV20-1 to TRBJ1-2; 10 nucleotides line up with TRBD1. CDR1 and CDR2 from the germline V gene are DFQATT and SNEGSKA (reference sequence). The CDR3 contains 11 residues. With V trimmed by 6 bases and J by 8 bases, 3 bases remained unmatched. CDR3 protein: CSAGTGVGYTF. CDR3 coding DNA: TGCAGTGCCGGGACAGGGGTAGGCTACACCTTC.

On this clone itself: This could be a read error, since a much larger clone is one nucleotide away. V and J are TRBV4-3 and TRBJ2-5; D unclear. Between the trimmed V and J ends, which lost 0 bases and 11 bases, there was a span of 22 bases. The V gene's germline CDR1 is LGHNA and CDR2 YSLEER. The CDR3 runs 16 residues. The CDR3 is CASSQESALERSEQYF. The CDR3 bases are TGCGCCAGCAGCCAAGAATCGGCCCTCGAACGGTCTGAGCAGTACTTC.

The CDR3 loop is CASSEAQGSGANVLTF. In DNA form, the CDR3 reads TGTGCCAGCAGTGAAGCACAGGGCTCTGGGGCCAACGTCCTGACTTTC. The rearrangement links TRBV6-1 to TRBJ2-6; perhaps TRBD1 as D (6 bases). CDR3 length equals 16 residues. V was pared by 0 bases and J by 0 bases, with 6 bases between. CDR1 and CDR2 (germline): MNHNS, SASEGT.